This note documents a single T cell receptor beta chain sequence. The antigen this receptor binds is unknown. No qualities accompany the bases; no much larger clone lies one base away. This entry belongs to a study of early T cells in non-severe SARS-CoV-2 infection listed by TCRdb under 2021. Regarding the research as a whole: TCR sequencing used bulk RNA from unsorted whole blood, so alpha and beta chains could not be paired. The full study reports these points: Matching against VDJdb was skewed toward anti-spike CD8 responses, likely underestimated virus-specific expansions, and missed private and CD4 specificities.

V and J are trimmed by 6 bases and 1 base, and the gene matches miss 9 bases of the junction. The germline V gene sets CDR1 to SGHTA and CDR2 to FQGNSA. The CDR3 measures 16 amino acids from cysteine to phenylalanine. The read is trimmed to its CDR3 DNA, 48 bases read in frame from base 1. Receptors were amplified or captured by 5' RACE. Sequencing relied on a NextSeq 500. The TCR library protocol attached unique molecular identifiers to individual cDNA molecules to correct for sequencing error and PCR bias. TCR alpha and beta chains were both sequenced, and the abundances of alpha and beta sequences in each sample were closely correlated with each other. The authors processed their data as follows. V gene, J gene and CDR3 annotation of TCR sequences was performed with Decombinator V4. Expanded TCRs were defined as changing significantly between any two time points under a Poisson model with p below 0.0001. Abundances of TCRs were expressed as counts per million after normalisation to the total number of TCRs sequenced in each sample. MAIT TCRs were defined by TRAV1-2 paired with TRAJ12, TRAJ20 or TRAJ33, and iNKT TCRs by TRAV10 paired with TRAJ18. VDJdb, accessed 1 November 2021, was searched for CMV, EBV and SARS-CoV-2 annotated TCRs, excluding TCRs annotated for multiple antigens. The public reads were reanalyzed by TCRdb: fastp trimming at Q25, MiXCR alignment, in-frame beta chains only. Entries are consolidated by CDR3 protein sequence, retaining the most common genes and DNA. The V and J calls, along with clone size, are taken from TCRdb and not from the paper's own processing. The sample table shows some 59,000 distinct CDR3 sequences, and 10% are seen once. Approximately 4.1% of the sample rests with the top ten.

This was a case-control study nested in a cohort of healthcare workers in London, UK, who had nasopharyngeal swab PCR tests and blood samples taken every week. Healthcare workers were recruited during the week of the UK lockdown, between 23 and 31 March 2020, and followed weekly for up to roughly 16 weeks. The sequence was obtained from an adult who was a healthcare worker with PCR-confirmed SARS-CoV-2 infection or an uninfected control (not recorded which). The chain joins TRBV7-2 to TRBJ2-3; 8 middle bases align to TRBD1. Sample: whole blood. The sequenced DNA is TGTGCCAGCAGTAGAACCCCGGGACAGGGCACAGATACGCAGTATTTT. This translates into CASSRTPGQGTDTQYF.